A selection of T cell receptor beta chains follows, all from one sample in a study of B cell selection in AIRE deficiency. Using immunoSEQ multiplex PCR, the repertoire was profiled, and TCRdb retains in-frame clones only, with some absent. The sample holds about 25,000 clones, over 95% seen once. The sequenced material came from CD4+CD127+ conventional T cells sorted from PBMCs. These receptors originate from a human donor in good health. The CDR3 runs from the conserved cysteine through the conserved F or W. A D gene is named only where the DNA matches it firmly. Clone size, where shown, is once, few, many, or a class for clones that have expanded.

D: -
size: -
J: TRBJ1-6
V: TRBV5-4
DNA: TGTGCCAGCAGCTTGGATCCAGGGTCCCCATCACCCCTCCACTTT
CDR3: CASSLDPGSPSPLHF

D: -
size: once
J: TRBJ1-1
V: TRBV25-1
DNA: TGTGCCAGCAGTGAATGGGGGACCGCAGACATGAACACTGAAGCTTTCTTT
CDR3: CASSEWGTADMNTEAFF

D: -
size: -
J: TRBJ2-1
V: TRBV7-2
DNA: TGTGCCAGCAGCCGGGACCGGGCCAGGGGCCTCAATGAGCAGTTCTTC
CDR3: CASSRDRARGLNEQFF

D: -
size: -
J: TRBJ2-4
V: TRBV27
DNA: TGTGCCAGCAGTGTGGGGGTCTGGGCCAAAAACATTCAGTACTTC
CDR3: CASSVGVWAKNIQYF

D: -
size: -
J: TRBJ2-2
V: TRBV5-1
DNA: TGCGCCAGCAGCTTGAGGACAACAGCGAACACCGGGGAGCTGTTTTTT
CDR3: CASSLRTTANTGELFF

D: TRBD1
size: -
J: TRBJ1-5
V: TRBV7-2
DNA: TGTGCCAGCAGCTCGGGACAGATGAATCAGCCCCAGCATTTT
CDR3: CASSSGQMNQPQHF

D: -
size: -
J: TRBJ1-1
V: TRBV6-5
DNA: TGTGCCAGCAGTTACTACCGGGACAACGCGGAAGCTTTCTTT
CDR3: CASSYYRDNAEAFF

D: TRBD1
size: -
J: TRBJ1-1
V: TRBV5-4
DNA: TGTGCCAGCAGTCTTGGACAGGGCGGCACTGAAGCTTTCTTT
CDR3: CASSLGQGGTEAFF

D: TRBD1
size: -
J: TRBJ1-1
V: TRBV4-2
DNA: TGTGCCAGCGACCCCTCGGGACAGGGGATTAGTAACACTGAAGCTTTCTTT
CDR3: CASDPSGQGISNTEAFF

D: TRBD1
size: -
J: TRBJ1-2
V: TRBV28
DNA: TGTGCCAGCAGGCAGGGGGTAAGCTATGGCTACACCTTC
CDR3: CASRQGVSYGYTF

D: -
size: once
J: TRBJ1-1
V: TRBV29-1
DNA: TGCAGCGTTGGGGCGGCCAACACTGAAGCTTTCTTT
CDR3: CSVGAANTEAFF

D: TRBD1
size: few
J: TRBJ1-5
V: TRBV19
DNA: TGTGCCAGTAGTTCCAGGGGGTCCACCAATCAGCCCCAGCATTTT
CDR3: CASSSRGSTNQPQHF

D: TRBD1
size: -
J: TRBJ1-4
V: TRBV5-5
DNA: TGTGCCAGCAGCGGCCTTACAGGGGGCGGCGATGAAAAACTGTTTTTT
CDR3: CASSGLTGGGDEKLFF

D: TRBD1
size: -
J: TRBJ1-1
V: TRBV7-9
DNA: TGTGCCAGCAGCTTAATGGGACAGGACGACACTGAAGCTTTCTTT
CDR3: CASSLMGQDDTEAFF

D: -
size: -
J: TRBJ2-1
V: TRBV10-3
DNA: TGTGCCATCAGCTCTTCAGGGAACCGTGAGCAGTTCTTC
CDR3: CAISSSGNREQFF

D: -
size: once
J: TRBJ1-6
V: TRBV6-5
DNA: TGTGCCAGCAGTTACATAATCTCTTCACCCCTCCACTTT
CDR3: CASSYIISSPLHF

D: -
size: -
J: TRBJ1-2
V: TRBV11-2
DNA: TGTGCCAGCAGCTTAGGTGTAGGGAACTATGGCTACACCTTC
CDR3: CASSLGVGNYGYTF

D: -
size: -
J: TRBJ1-6
V: TRBV10-2
DNA: TGCGCCAGCACGGTAGGGGGTCTAAGCTCCTATAATTCACCCCTCCACTTT
CDR3: CASTVGGLSSYNSPLHF

D: -
size: once
J: TRBJ2-3
V: TRBV10-3
DNA: TGTGCCATCAGTGAGGGGAGGGATACGCAGTATTTT
CDR3: CAISEGRDTQYF

D: TRBD1
size: -
J: TRBJ1-4
V: TRBV27
DNA: TGTGCCAGCAGGTTTTCTACAGGGGTTAATGAAAAACTGTTTTTT
CDR3: CASRFSTGVNEKLFF

D: -
size: -
J: TRBJ1-1
V: TRBV7-3
DNA: TGTGCCAGCAGCTTAACGCGCCAGGCGGAAGCTTTCTTT
CDR3: CASSLTRQAEAFF

D: -
size: -
J: TRBJ2-7
V: TRBV7-9
DNA: TGTGCCAGCAGCGAACTAGGAGGCGCTACTGAGCAGTACTTC
CDR3: CASSELGGATEQYF

D: -
size: -
J: TRBJ2-3
V: TRBV9
DNA: TGTGCCAGCAGCGTAAACAGTAAGGGGACAGATACGCAGTATTTT
CDR3: CASSVNSKGTDTQYF

D: -
size: -
J: TRBJ2-5
V: TRBV4-1
DNA: TGCGCCAGCAGCCAAGGGGTGGACCCTTCGACCCAGTACTTC
CDR3: CASSQGVDPSTQYF

D: -
size: -
J: TRBJ1-5
V: TRBV2
DNA: TGTGCCAGCAGTGAAAGGGGGGGAGGTCAGCCCCAGCATTTT
CDR3: CASSERGGGQPQHF

D: -
size: -
J: TRBJ1-5
V: TRBV18
DNA: TGTGCCAGCTCCACCGTCGGGGTCGGCAATCAGCCCCAGCATTTT
CDR3: CASSTVGVGNQPQHF

D: TRBD2
size: -
J: TRBJ2-5
V: TRBV6-1
DNA: TGTGCCAGCAAGCTAGCGGGAGAGTCAGAGACCCAGTACTTC
CDR3: CASKLAGESETQYF

D: -
size: few
J: TRBJ1-2
V: TRBV6-1
DNA: TGTGCCAGCAGTGAACGCAGAGTCGGGAACTATGGCTACACCTTC
CDR3: CASSERRVGNYGYTF

D: -
size: once
J: TRBJ2-7
V: TRBV6-5
DNA: TGTGCCAGCCGAGGGGGAGGGGGGGCCCACGAGCAGTACTTC
CDR3: CASRGGGGAHEQYF

D: -
size: -
J: TRBJ1-1
V: TRBV10-2
DNA: TGCGCCAGCACCCAGGGAACCATGAACACTGAAGCTTTCTTT
CDR3: CASTQGTMNTEAFF

D: TRBD1
size: -
J: TRBJ2-7
V: TRBV6-1
DNA: TGTGCCAGCACTCCGGGGACAGCCTACGAGCAGTACTTC
CDR3: CASTPGTAYEQYF

D: -
size: -
J: TRBJ1-2
V: TRBV30
DNA: TGTGCCTGGAGTCGGGGGGAGGATCATGGCTACACCTTC
CDR3: CAWSRGEDHGYTF

D: -
size: once
J: TRBJ1-6
V: TRBV29-1
DNA: TGCAGCGCAGTGGACTCAGAGTTCGCCCTCCACTTT
CDR3: CSAVDSEFALHF

D: TRBD1
size: -
J: TRBJ1-1
V: TRBV7-8
DNA: TGTGCCAGCAGCTTAGTTGTCGGGGAGACAGGGGATAACACTGAAGCTTTCTTT
CDR3: CASSLVVGETGDNTEAFF

D: -
size: -
J: TRBJ1-4
V: TRBV6-1
DNA: TGTGCCAGCATTACCTACTTTGGGGTCGTGGAAAAACTGTTTTTT
CDR3: CASITYFGVVEKLFF

D: -
size: -
J: TRBJ2-1
V: TRBV25-1
DNA: TGTGCCAGCAGTCAACGAAGGACGGGGATTTCCTACAATGAGCAGTTCTTC
CDR3: CASSQRRTGISYNEQFF

D: TRBD1
size: -
J: TRBJ1-2
V: TRBV5-1
DNA: TGCGCCAGCAGCTCAACAGGGGGGGAGGATGGCTACACCTTC
CDR3: CASSSTGGEDGYTF

D: TRBD2
size: -
J: TRBJ2-2
V: TRBV27
DNA: TGTGCCAGCAGATCTAGCGGGAGTGACACCGGGGAGCTGTTTTTT
CDR3: CASRSSGSDTGELFF

D: -
size: -
J: TRBJ1-2
V: TRBV19
DNA: TGTGCCAGTAGTACCCCCGGGGACTATGGCTACACCTTC
CDR3: CASSTPGDYGYTF